The next 7 T cell receptor beta chains were all read from a single sample in a study of control samples from healthy donors and cancer patients (dated by TCRdb to 2020 to 2021). The library relied on the immunoSEQ multiplex PCR assay. TCRdb retrieved this table from immuneACCESS and kept in-frame rearrangements only. Not all clones are present; in checked studies, unresolved V genes account for under half, and no reason is known for the remainder. The sample table lists roughly 76,000 clones, 93% of them with a count of one. The ten largest clones capture around 1.3% of the sample. Sequencing was performed on PBMCs. All receptors derive from a woman aged 40 to 50 with lung cancer.

The genes are TRBV7-9 and TRBJ2-1, with a possible D match to TRBD2 (5 bases). CDR3 length equals 11 residues. The V gene lost 4 bases and the J gene lost 7 bases, with 5 bases spanning the gap. In germline, CDR1 is SEHNR, CDR2 FQNEAQ (reference sequence). The CDR3 DNA reads TGTGCCAGCAGCTCGGGGAATGAGCAGTTCTTC. Its translation: CASSSGNEQFF.

The V call is TRBV7-2, the J call TRBJ2-7; D gene uncertain. CDR1 SGHTA and CDR2 FQGNSA come from the germline V gene. The CDR3 has 11 amino acids. V gave up 5 bases and J gave up 3 bases, with 5 bases separating them. This chain's CDR3 is CASSTSYEQYF. CDR3 sequence (DNA): TGTGCCAGCAGCACAAGCTACGAGCAGTACTTC.

The chain employs TRBV5-6 and TRBJ2-1, with a weak D call TRBD1 (6 bases). Germline V gene lookup returns CDR1 SGHDT and CDR2 YYEEEE. The CDR3 covers 15 residues. V shed 4 bases and J shed 4 bases, with 15 bases lying between them. The CDR3 loop is CASSVPGHPYNEQFF. The CDR3 DNA is TGTGCCAGCAGCGTCCCGGGACACCCTTACAATGAGCAGTTCTTC.

The chain couples TRBV7-8 to TRBJ1-2; 8 bases are shared with TRBD1. J gave up 8 bases and V 0 bases, and 5 bases lay outside the gene matches. The CDR3 has 14 amino acids. The germline gives CDR1 SGHVS, CDR2 FQNEAQ. The CDR3 nucleotides are TGTGCCAGCAGCTTAGCGACAGGGGAGTTCGGCTACACCTTC. This sequence encodes CASSLATGEFGYTF.

V gene TRBV19 combines with J gene TRBJ1-2, with no clear D. Germline lookup yields CDR1 LNHDA and CDR2 SQIVND (reference sequence). The CDR3 spans 15 residues. The ends were cut back, 3 bases at V and 0 bases at J, with 11 bases in the middle. The CDR3 sequence is CASSIQDGPNYGYTF. As DNA, the CDR3 is TGTGCCAGTAGTATCCAAGACGGCCCTAACTATGGCTACACCTTC.

A single count supports this clone. The gene calls are TRBV5-1 and TRBJ1-1; D might be TRBD1 (6 bases). V was cut by 5 bases and J by 3 bases, with 23 bases left in between. CDR1 SGHRS and CDR2 YFSETQ come from the germline V gene. This CDR3 has 17 amino acids. The CDR3 here is CASSSKTGTLGYTEAFF. In nucleotides, the CDR3 is TGCGCCAGCAGTTCTAAGACCGGGACACTAGGGTACACTGAAGCTTTCTTT.

The rearrangement links TRBV5-1 to TRBJ1-1; D is uncertain. The CDR3 is made up of 13 amino acids. The germline CDR1 and CDR2 sequences are SGHRS and YFSETQ. V gave up 4 bases and J gave up 4 bases, with 11 bases separating them. The CDR3 loop reads CASSPALGTEAFF. The CDR3 DNA sequence: TGCGCCAGCAGCCCGGCGTTGGGCACTGAAGCTTTCTTT.